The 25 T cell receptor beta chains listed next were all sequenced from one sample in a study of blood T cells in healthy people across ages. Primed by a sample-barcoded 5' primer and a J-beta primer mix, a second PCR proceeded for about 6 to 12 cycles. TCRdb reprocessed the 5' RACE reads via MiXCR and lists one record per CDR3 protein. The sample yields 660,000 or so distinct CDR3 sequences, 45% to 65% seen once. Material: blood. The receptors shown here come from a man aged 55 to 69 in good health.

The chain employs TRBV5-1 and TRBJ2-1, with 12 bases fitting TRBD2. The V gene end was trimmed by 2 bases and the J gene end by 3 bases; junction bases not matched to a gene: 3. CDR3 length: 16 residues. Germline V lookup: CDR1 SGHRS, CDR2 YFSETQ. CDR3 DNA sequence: TGCGCCAGCAGCTTCGGGACTAGCGGGTACTACAATGAGCAGTTCTTC. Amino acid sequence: CASSFGTSGYYNEQFF.

CDR3 protein: CASSLETSDTGELFF. CDR3 coding DNA: TGCGCCAGCAGCTTGGAGACTAGCGACACCGGGGAGCTGTTTTTT. The chain joins TRBV5-1 to TRBJ2-2; 8 nucleotides agree with TRBD2. CDR3 length: 15 residues. CDR1 is SGHRS and CDR2 is YFSETQ in the germline V gene. Trimming at V came to 0 bases and at J to 3 bases, leaving 1 base not matched to a gene.

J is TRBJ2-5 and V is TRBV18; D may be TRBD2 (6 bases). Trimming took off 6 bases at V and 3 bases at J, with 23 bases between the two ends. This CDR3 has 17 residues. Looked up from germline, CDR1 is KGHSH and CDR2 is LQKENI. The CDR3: CASSPHAGGAPEETQYF. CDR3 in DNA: TGTGCCAGCTCCCCGCACGCGGGCGGGGCGCCCGAAGAGACCCAGTACTTC.

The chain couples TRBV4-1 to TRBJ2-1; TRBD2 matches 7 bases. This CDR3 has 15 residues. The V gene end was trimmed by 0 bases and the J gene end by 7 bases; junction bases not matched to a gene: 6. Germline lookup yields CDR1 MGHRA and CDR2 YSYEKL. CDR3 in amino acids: CASSQDAGDWNEQFF. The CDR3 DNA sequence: TGCGCCAGCAGCCAAGATGCGGGGGACTGGAATGAGCAGTTCTTC.

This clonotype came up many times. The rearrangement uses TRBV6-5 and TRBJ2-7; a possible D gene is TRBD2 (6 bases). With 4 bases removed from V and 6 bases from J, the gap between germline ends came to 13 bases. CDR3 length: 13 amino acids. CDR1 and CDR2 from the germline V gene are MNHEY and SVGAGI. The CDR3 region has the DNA TGTGCCAGCAGTTCGGGACTGGGCACCGAGCAGTACTTC. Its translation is CASSSGLGTEQYF.

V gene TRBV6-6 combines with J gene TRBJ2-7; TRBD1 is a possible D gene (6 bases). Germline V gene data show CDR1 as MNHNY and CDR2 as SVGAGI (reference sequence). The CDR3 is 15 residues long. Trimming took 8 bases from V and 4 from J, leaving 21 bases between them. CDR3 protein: CASVSSRGAFYEQYF. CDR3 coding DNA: TGTGCCAGCGTTTCGTCCAGGGGAGCATTTTACGAGCAGTACTTC.

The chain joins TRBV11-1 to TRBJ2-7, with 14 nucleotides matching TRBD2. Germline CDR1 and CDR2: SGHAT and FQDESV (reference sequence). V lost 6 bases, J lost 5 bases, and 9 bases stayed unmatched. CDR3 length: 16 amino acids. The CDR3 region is CASSLGPGLAGDEQYF. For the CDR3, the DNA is TGTGCCAGCAGTCTTGGACCGGGACTAGCGGGGGACGAGCAGTACTTC.

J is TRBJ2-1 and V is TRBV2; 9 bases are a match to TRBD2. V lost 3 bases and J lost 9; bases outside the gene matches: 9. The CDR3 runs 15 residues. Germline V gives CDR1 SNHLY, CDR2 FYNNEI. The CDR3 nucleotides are TGTGCCAGCAGTGACATGGGACTAGCAGCATCTGAGCAGTTCTTC. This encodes CASSDMGLAASEQFF.

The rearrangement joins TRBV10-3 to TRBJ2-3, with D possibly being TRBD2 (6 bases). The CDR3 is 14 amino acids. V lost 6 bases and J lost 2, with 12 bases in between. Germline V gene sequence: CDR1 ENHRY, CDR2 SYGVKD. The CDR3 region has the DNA TGTGCCATCAGGCGGGACCGCTCCACAGATACGCAGTATTTT. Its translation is CAIRRDRSTDTQYF.

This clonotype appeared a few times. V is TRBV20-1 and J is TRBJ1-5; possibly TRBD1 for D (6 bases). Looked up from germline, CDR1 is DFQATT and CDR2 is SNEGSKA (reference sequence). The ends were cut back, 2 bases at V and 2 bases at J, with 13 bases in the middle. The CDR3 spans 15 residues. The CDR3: CSARSPNRGNQPQHF. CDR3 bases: TGCAGTGCTAGATCCCCCAACAGGGGCAATCAGCCCCAGCATTTT.

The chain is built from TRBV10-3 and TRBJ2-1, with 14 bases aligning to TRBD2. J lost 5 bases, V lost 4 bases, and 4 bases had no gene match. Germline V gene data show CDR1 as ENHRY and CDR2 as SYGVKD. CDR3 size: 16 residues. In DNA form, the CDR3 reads TGTGCCATCAGTGGTGGGACTAGCGGGGGCCACAATGAGCAGTTCTTC. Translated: CAISGGTSGGHNEQFF.

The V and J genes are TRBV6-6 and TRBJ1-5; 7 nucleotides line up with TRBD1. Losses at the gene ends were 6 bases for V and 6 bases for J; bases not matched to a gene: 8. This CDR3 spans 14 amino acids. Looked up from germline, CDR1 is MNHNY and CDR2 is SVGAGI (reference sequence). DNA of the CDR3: TGTGCCAGCAGGCCTAGACAGGGAGGTCAGCCCCAGCATTTT. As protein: CASRPRQGGQPQHF.

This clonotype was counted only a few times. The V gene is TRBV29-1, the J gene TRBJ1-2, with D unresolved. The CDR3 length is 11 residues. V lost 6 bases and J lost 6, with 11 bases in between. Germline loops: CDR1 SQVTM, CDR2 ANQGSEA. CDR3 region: CSVDPENGYTF. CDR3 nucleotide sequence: TGCAGCGTCGACCCGGAAAATGGCTACACCTTC.

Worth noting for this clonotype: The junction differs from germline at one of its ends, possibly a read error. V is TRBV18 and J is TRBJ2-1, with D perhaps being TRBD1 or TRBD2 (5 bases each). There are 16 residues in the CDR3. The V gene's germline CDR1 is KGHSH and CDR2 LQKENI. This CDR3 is CASSPQGRGSYNEQFF. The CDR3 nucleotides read TGCGCCAGCTCACCGCAGGGTCGGGGCTCCTACAATGAGCAGTTCTTC.

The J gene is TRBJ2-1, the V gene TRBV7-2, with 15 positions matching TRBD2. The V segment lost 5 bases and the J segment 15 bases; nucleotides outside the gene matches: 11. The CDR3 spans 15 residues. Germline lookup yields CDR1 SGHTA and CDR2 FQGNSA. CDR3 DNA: TGTGCCAGCAGCACCGTCTCGGGGACTAGCGGGGGGCGGTTCTTC. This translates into CASSTVSGTSGGRFF. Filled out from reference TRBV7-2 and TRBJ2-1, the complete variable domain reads GAGVSQSPSNKVTEKGKDVELRCDPISGHTALYWYRQSLGQGLEFLIYFQGNSAPDKSGLPSDRFSAERTGGSVSTLTIQRTQQEDSAVYLCASSTVSGTSGGRFFGPGTRLTVL.

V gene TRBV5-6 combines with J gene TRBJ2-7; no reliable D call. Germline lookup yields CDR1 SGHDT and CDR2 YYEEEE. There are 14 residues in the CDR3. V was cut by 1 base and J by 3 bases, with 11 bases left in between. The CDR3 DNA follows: TGTGCCAGCAGCTTGTTAGGGCCTTTCTACGAGCAGTACTTC. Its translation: CASSLLGPFYEQYF.

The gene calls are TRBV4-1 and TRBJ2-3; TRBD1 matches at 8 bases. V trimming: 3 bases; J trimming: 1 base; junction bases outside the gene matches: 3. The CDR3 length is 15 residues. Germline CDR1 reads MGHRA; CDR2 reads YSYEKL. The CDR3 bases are TGCGCCAGCAGCCACTTGACAGGGGGCACAGATACGCAGTATTTT. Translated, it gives CASSHLTGGTDTQYF.

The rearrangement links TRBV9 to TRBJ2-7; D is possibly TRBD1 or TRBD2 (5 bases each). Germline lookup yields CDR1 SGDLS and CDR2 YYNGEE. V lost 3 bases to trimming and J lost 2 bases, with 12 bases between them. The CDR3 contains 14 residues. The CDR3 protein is CASSEGTPAYEQYF. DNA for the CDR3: TGTGCCAGCAGCGAGGGGACGCCGGCCTACGAGCAGTACTTC.

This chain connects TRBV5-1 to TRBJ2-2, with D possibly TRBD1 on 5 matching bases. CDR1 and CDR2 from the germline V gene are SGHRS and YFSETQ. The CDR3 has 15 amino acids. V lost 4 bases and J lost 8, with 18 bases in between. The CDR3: CASSASPQGWGELFF. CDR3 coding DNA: TGCGCCAGCAGCGCGAGCCCCCAGGGATGGGGGGAGCTGTTTTTT.

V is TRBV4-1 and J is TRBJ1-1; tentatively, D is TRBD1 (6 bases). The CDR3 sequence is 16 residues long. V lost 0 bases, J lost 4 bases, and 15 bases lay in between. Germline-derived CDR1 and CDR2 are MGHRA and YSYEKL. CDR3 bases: TGCGCCAGCAGCCAAGAGGCGGGGGCCAAGGCCACTGAAGCTTTCTTT. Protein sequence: CASSQEAGAKATEAFF.

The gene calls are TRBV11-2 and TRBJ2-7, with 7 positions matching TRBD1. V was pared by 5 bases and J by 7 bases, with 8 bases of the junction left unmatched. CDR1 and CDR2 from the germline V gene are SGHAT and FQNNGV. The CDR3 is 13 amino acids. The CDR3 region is CASSATGVGEQYF. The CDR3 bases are TGTGCCAGCAGCGCTACAGGGGTTGGGGAGCAGTACTTC.

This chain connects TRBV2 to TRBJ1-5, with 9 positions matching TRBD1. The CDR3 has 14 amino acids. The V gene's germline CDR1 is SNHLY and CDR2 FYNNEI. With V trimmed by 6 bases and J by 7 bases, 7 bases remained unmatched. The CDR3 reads CASSIDRGSQPQHF. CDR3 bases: TGTGCCAGCAGCATTGACAGGGGGAGCCAGCCCCAGCATTTT.

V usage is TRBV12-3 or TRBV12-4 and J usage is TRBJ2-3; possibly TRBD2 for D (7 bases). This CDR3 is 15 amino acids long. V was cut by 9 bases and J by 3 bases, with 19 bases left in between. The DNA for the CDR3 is TGTGCCAGTGGGCAGTCCGGGGGGCGAACAGATACGCAGTATTTT. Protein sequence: CASGQSGGRTDTQYF.

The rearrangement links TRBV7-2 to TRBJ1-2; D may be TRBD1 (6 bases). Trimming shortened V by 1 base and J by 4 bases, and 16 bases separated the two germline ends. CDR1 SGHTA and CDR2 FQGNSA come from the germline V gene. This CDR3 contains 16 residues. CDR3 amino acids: CASSLGGAGMSYGYTF. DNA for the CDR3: TGTGCCAGCAGCTTAGGGGGGGCGGGTATGAGCTATGGCTACACCTTC.

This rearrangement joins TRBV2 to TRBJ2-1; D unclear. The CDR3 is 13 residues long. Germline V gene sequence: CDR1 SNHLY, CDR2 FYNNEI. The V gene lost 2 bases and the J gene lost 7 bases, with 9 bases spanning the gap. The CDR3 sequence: CASSESGRNEQFF. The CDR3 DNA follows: TGTGCCAGCAGTGAATCCGGCAGGAATGAGCAGTTCTTC.